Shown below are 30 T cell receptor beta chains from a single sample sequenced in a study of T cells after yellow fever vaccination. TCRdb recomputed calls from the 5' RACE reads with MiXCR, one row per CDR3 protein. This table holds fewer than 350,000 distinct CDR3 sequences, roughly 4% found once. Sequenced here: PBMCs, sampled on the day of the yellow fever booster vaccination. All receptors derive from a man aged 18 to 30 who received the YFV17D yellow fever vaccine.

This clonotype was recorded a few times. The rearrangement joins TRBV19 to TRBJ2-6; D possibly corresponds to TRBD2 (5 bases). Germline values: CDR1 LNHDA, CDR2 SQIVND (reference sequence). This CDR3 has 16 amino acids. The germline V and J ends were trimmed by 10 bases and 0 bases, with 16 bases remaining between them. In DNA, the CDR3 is TGTGCCAACCCTCCCCGGGGTTACTCTGGGGCCAACGTCCTGACTTTC. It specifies CANPPRGYSGANVLTF.

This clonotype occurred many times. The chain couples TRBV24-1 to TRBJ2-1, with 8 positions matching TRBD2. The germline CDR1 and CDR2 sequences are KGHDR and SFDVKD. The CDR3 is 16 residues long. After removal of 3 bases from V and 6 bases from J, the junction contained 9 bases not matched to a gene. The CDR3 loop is CATSDTSSGTSNEQFF. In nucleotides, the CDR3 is TGTGCCACCAGTGATACTTCTTCCGGGACTAGCAATGAGCAGTTCTTC.

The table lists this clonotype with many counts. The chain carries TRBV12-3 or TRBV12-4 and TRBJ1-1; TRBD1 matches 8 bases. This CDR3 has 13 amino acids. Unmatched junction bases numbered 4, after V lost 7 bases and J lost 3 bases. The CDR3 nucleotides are TGTGCCAGCATTGAACAGGGGGACACTGAAGCTTTCTTT. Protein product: CASIEQGDTEAFF.

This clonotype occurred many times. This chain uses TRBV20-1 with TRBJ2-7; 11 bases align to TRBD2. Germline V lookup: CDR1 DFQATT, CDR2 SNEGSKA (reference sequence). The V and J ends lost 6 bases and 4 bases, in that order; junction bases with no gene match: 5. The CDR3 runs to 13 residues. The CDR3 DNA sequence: TGCAGTGCGAGACTAGCGGGGTTTTACGAGCAGTACTTC. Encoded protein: CSARLAGFYEQYF.

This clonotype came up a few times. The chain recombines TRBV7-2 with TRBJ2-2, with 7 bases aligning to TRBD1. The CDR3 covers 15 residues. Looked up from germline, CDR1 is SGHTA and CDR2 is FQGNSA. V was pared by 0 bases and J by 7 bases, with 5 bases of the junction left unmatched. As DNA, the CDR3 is TGTGCCAGCAGCTTAGCCGTAGGGGGCCACGGGGAGCTGTTTTTT. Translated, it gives CASSLAVGGHGELFF.

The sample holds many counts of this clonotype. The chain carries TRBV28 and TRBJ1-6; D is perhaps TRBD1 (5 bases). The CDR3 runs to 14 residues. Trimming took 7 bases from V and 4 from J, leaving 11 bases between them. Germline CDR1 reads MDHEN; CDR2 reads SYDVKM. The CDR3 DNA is TGTGCCAGCACCTTGGGACTTTATAATTCACCCCTCCACTTT. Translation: CASTLGLYNSPLHF.

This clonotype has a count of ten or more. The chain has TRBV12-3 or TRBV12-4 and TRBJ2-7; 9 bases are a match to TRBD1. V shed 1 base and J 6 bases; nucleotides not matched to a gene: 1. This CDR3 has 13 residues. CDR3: CASSLGQGGEQYV. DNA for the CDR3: TGTGCCAGCAGTTTAGGACAGGGGGGCGAGCAGTACGTC.

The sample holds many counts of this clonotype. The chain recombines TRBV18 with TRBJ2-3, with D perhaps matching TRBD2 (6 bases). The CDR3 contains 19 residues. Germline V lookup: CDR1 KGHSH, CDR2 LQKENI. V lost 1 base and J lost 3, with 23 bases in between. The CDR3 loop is CASSPRIIADLLGTDTQYF. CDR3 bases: TGTGCCAGCTCACCACGTATAATAGCGGATTTATTGGGGACAGATACGCAGTATTTT.

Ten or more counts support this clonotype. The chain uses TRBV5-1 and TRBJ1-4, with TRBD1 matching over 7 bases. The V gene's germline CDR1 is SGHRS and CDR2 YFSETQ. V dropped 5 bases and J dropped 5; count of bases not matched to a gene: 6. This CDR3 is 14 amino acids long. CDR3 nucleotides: TGCGCCAGCAGTCCACAGGGGTCCAATGAAAAACTGTTTTTT. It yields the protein CASSPQGSNEKLFF.

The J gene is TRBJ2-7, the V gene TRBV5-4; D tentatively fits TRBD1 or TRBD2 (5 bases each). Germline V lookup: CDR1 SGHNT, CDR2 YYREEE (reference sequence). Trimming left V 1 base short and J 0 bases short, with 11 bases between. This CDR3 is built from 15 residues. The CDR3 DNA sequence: TGTGCCAGCAGCTTGACCGGGACGGACTCCTACGAGCAGTACTTC. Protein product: CASSLTGTDSYEQYF.

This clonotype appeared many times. The CDR3 reads CASSQRTGNTGELFF. The CDR3 DNA reads as TGCGCCAGCAGCCAAAGGACAGGGAACACCGGGGAGCTGTTTTTT. The J gene is TRBJ2-2, the V gene TRBV4-1; 7 bases line up with TRBD1. Germline V gene lookup returns CDR1 MGHRA and CDR2 YSYEKL. The CDR3 is 15 amino acids. The junction had 1 base not matched to a gene; V was cut back by 2 bases and J by 1 base.

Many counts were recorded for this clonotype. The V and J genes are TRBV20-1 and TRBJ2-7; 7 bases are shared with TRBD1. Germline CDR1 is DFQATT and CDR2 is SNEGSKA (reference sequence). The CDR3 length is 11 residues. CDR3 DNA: TGCAGTGCTCGACAGGGTTACGAACAGTACGTC. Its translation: CSARQGYEQYV.

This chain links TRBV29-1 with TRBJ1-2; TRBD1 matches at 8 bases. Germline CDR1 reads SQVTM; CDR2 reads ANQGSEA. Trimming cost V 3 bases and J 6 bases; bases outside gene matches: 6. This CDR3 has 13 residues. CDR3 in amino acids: CSVEGVDRDGYTF. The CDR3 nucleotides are TGCAGCGTTGAGGGTGTGGACAGGGATGGCTACACCTTC.

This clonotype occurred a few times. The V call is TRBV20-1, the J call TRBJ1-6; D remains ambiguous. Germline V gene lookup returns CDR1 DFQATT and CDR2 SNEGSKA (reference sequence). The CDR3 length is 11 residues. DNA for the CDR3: TGCACGAATCCTGTGAATTCACCCCTCCACTTT. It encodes CTNPVNSPLHF.

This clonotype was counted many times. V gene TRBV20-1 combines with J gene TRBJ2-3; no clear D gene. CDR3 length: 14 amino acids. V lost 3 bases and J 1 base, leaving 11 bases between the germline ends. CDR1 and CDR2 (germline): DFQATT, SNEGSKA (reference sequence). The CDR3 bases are TGCAGTGCTAGGTACTCCTTGGGCACAGATACGCAGTATTTT. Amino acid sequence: CSARYSLGTDTQYF.

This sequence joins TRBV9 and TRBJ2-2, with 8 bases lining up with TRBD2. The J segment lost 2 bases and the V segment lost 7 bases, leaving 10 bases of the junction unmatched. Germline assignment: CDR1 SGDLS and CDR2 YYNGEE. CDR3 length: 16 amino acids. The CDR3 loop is CASSPQRGINTGELFF. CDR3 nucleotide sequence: TGTGCCAGCTCCCCCCAGCGGGGGATTAACACCGGGGAGCTGTTTTTT.

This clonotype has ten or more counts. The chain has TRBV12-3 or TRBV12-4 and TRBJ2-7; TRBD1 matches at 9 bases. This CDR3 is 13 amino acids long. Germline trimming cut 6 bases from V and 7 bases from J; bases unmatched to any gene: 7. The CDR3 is CASRIQGAREQYF. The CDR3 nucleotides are TGTGCCAGCAGAATACAGGGGGCGAGGGAGCAGTACTTC.

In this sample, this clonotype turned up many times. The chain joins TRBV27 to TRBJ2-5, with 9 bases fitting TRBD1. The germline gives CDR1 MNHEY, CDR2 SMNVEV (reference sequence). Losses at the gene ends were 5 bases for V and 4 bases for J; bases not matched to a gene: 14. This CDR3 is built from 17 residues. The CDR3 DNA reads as TGTGCCAGCAGTCCGATACGCGGGACAGGGTTCGTAGAGACCCAGTACTTC. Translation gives CASSPIRGTGFVETQYF.

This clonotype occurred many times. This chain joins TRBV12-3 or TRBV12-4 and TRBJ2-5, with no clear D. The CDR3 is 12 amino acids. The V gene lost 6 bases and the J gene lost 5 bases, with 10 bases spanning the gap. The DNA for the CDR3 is TGTGCCAGCAGCTCCCCAGTGGAGACCCAGTACTTC. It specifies CASSSPVETQYF.

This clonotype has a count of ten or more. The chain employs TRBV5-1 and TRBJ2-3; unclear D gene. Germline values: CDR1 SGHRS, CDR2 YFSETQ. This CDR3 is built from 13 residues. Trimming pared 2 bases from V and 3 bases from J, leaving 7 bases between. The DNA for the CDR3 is TGCGCCAGCAGCTTAAGGACGACAGATACGCAGTATTTT. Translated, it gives CASSLRTTDTQYF.

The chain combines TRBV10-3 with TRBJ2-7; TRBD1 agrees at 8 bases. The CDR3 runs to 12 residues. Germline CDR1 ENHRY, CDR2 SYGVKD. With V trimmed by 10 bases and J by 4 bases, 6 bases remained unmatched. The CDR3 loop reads CATGQGEYEQYV. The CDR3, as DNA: TGTGCCACCGGACAGGGTGAATACGAGCAGTACGTC.

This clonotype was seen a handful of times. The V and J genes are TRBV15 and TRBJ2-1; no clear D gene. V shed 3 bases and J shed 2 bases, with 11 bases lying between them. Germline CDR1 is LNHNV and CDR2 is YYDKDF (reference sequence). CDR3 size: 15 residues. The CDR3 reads CATSSFLEPYNEQFF. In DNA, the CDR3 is TGTGCCACCAGCAGCTTTCTGGAACCCTACAATGAGCAGTTCTTC. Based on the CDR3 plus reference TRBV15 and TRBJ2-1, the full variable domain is DAMVIQNPRYQVTQFGKPVTLSCSQTLNHNVMYWYQQKSSQAPKLLFHYYDKDFNNEADTPDNFQSRRPNTSFCFLDIRSPGLGDTAMYLCATSSFLEPYNEQFFGPGTRLTVL.

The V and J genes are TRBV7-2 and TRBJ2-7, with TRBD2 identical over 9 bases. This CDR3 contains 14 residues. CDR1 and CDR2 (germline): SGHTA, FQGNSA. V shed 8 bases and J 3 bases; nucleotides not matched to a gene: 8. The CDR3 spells CASQPSGANYEQYF. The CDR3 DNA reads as TGTGCCAGCCAACCTAGCGGGGCGAACTACGAGCAGTACTTC. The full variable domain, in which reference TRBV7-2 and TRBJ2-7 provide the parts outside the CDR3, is GAGVSQSPSNKVTEKGKDVELRCDPISGHTALYWYRQSLGQGLEFLIYFQGNSAPDKSGLPSDRFSAERTGGSVSTLTIQRTQQEDSAVYLCASQPSGANYEQYFGPGTRLTVT.

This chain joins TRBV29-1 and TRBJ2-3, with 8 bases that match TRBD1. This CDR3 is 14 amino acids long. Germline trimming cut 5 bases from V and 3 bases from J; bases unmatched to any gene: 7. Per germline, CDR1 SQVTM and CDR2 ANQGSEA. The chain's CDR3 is CSVTGQGYTDTQYF. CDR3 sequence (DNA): TGCAGCGTTACTGGACAGGGTTATACAGATACGCAGTATTTT.

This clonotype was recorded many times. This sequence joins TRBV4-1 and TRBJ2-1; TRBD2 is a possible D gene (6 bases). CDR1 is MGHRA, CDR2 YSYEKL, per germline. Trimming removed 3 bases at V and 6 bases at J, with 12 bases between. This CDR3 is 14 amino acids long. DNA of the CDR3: TGCGCCAGCAGCCAGAGACTAGGGCCCAATGAGCAGTTCTTC. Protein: CASSQRLGPNEQFF.

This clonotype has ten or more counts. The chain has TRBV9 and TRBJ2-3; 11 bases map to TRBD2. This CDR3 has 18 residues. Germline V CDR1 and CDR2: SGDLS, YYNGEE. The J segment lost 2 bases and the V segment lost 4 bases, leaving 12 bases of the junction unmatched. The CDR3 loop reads CASSPSPSTSGATDTQYF. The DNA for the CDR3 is TGTGCCAGCAGCCCCAGCCCATCGACTAGCGGGGCCACAGATACGCAGTATTTT.

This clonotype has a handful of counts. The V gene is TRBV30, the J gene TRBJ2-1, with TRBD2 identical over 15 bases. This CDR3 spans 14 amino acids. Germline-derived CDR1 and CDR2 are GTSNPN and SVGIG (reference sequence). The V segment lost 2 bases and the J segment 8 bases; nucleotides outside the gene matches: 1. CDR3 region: CAWSRTSGGDEQFF. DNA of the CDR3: TGTGCCTGGAGTCGGACTAGCGGGGGGGATGAGCAGTTCTTC.

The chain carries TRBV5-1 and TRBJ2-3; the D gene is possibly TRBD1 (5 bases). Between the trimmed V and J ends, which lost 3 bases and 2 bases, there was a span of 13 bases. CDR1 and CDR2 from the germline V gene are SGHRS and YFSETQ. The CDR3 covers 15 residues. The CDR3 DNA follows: TGCGCCAGCAGCTATTGGGGCGGAGCCACAGATACGCAGTATTTT. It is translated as CASSYWGGATDTQYF.

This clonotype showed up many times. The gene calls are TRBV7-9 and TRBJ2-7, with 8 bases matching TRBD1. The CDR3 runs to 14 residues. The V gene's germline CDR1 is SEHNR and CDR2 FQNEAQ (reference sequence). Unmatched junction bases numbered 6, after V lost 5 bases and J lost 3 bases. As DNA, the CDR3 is TGTGCCAGCAGCGAGGGACAGGTCAACTACGAGCAGTACTTC. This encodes CASSEGQVNYEQYF. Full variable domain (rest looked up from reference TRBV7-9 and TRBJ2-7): DTGVSQNPRHKITKRGQNVTFRCDPISEHNRLYWYRQTLGQGPEFLTYFQNEAQLEKSRLLSDRFSAERPKGSFSTLEIQRTEQGDSAMYLCASSEGQVNYEQYFGPGTRLTVT.

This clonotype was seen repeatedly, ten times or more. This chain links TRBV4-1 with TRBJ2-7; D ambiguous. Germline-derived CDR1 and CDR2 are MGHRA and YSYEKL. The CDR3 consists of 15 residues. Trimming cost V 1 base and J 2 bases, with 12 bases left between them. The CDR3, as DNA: TGCGCCAGCAGCCAAGCTCCGGGTAGCACCTACGAGCAGTACTTC. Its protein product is CASSQAPGSTYEQYF.